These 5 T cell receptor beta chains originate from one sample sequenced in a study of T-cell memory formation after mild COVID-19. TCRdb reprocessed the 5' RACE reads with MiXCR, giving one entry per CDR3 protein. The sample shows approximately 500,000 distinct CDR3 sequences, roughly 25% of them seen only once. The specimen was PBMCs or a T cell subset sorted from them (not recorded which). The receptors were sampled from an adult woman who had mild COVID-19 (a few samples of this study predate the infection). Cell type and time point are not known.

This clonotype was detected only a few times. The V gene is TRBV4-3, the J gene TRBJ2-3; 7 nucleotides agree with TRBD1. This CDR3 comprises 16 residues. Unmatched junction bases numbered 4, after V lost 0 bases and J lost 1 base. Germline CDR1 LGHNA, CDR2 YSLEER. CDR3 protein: CASSQEGTDGTDTQYF. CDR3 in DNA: TGCGCCAGCAGCCAAGAGGGGACAGACGGCACAGATACGCAGTATTTT.

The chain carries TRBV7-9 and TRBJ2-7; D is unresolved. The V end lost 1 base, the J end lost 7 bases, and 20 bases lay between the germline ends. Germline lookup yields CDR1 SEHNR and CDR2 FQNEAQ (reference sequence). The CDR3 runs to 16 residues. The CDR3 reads CASSLVRAAGPWEQYF. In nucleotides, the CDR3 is TGTGCCAGCAGCTTAGTCCGTGCAGCTGGGCCCTGGGAGCAGTACTTC.

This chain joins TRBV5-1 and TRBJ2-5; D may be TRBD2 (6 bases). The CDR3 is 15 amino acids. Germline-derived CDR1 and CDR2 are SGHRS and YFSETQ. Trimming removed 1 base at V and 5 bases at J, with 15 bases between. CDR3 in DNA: TGCGCCAGCAGCTTGACGGGGGACCTGGTCGAGACCCAGTACTTC. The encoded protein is CASSLTGDLVETQYF.

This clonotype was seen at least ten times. In DNA form, the CDR3 reads TGTGCCAGCAGCTTGACTAGCGCCTACAATGAGCAGTTCTTC. Translation: CASSLTSAYNEQFF. The gene calls are TRBV5-5 and TRBJ2-1; TRBD2 aligns across 7 bases. The germline V gene has CDR1 SGHKS and CDR2 YYEKEE (reference sequence). This CDR3 has 14 amino acids. With V trimmed by 1 base and J by 2 bases, 0 bases remained unmatched.

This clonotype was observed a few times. CDR3 sequence: CASSPRLASNYEQYF. The CDR3 DNA reads TGTGCCAGCAGCCCAAGACTAGCGAGTAACTACGAGCAGTACTTC. The chain is built from TRBV12-3 or TRBV12-4 and TRBJ2-7, with 8 bases matching TRBD2. Losses at the gene ends were 6 bases for V and 3 bases for J; bases not matched to a gene: 10. The CDR3 is 15 residues long.